The 21 T cell receptor beta chains below were found in one sample sequenced in a study of blood T cell repertoires in COVID-19. This table comes from immunoSEQ multiplex PCR, and its TCRdb copy is limited to in-frame clones, with some not included. Among 250,000 to 300,000 clones listed, about 86% were seen once. The material sequenced was peripheral blood. These receptors were collected from a man aged 25-45 years with active or convalescent COVID-19.

The genes are TRBV15 and TRBJ2-5, with TRBD2 identical over 10 bases. V shed 8 bases and J 8 bases; nucleotides not matched to a gene: 8. CDR3 size: 13 residues. Germline-derived CDR1 and CDR2 are LNHNV and YYDKDF (reference sequence). CDR3 DNA sequence: TGTGCCACCCTGGAAGCGGGGGGGTCAACCCAGTACTTC. As protein: CATLEAGGSTQYF.

The chain has TRBV3-1 (or the pseudogene TRBV3-2) and TRBJ1-6, with a tentative D call TRBD1 (6 bases). The CDR3 is 14 amino acids. Trimming stripped 4 bases from V and 6 bases from J, with 10 bases between. Germline CDR1 is LGHDT and CDR2 is YNNKEL (reference sequence). The CDR3 loop reads CASSPTGFNSPLHF. The DNA of the CDR3 is TGTGCCAGCAGCCCGACAGGATTTAATTCACCCCTCCACTTT.

Only a few counts were recorded for this clone. CDR3 nucleotides: TGTGCCAGCAGCTTGGAGAGGGGGCGGGCTGAAGCTTTCTTT. Translated, it gives CASSLERGRAEAFF. J is TRBJ1-1 and V is TRBV5-4; 7 bases are a match to TRBD1. This CDR3 region has 14 residues. With 0 bases clipped from V and 6 bases from J, the junction kept 5 bases outside the gene matches. Germline CDR1 SGHNT, CDR2 YYREEE (reference sequence).

The chain carries TRBV7-2 and TRBJ2-1, with 9 bases identical to TRBD2. CDR1 is SGHTA and CDR2 is FQGNSA in the germline V gene. The CDR3 totals 15 residues. J was trimmed by 0 bases and V by 4 bases; bases with no gene match: 1. The CDR3 reads CASSSSGNSYNEQFF. The CDR3 nucleotides are TGTGCCAGCAGCTCTAGCGGGAACTCCTACAATGAGCAGTTCTTC. Combining the CDR3 with reference TRBV7-2 and TRBJ2-1 gives the whole variable domain GAGVSQSPSNKVTEKGKDVELRCDPISGHTALYWYRQSLGQGLEFLIYFQGNSAPDKSGLPSDRFSAERTGGSVSTLTIQRTQQEDSAVYLCASSSSGNSYNEQFFGPGTRLTVL.

This chain uses TRBV5-1 with TRBJ1-6, with TRBD1 matching 11 bases. The germline V gene has CDR1 SGHRS and CDR2 YFSETQ. Unmatched junction bases numbered 6, after V lost 0 bases and J lost 7 bases. This CDR3 is 17 amino acids long. The CDR3 loop is CASSLVGQGASNSPLHF. The DNA for the CDR3 is TGCGCCAGCAGCTTGGTCGGACAGGGGGCCTCGAATTCACCCCTCCACTTT.

This chain uses TRBV29-1 with TRBJ2-7, with 9 bases aligning to TRBD1. The CDR3 sequence is 15 residues long. Per germline, CDR1 SQVTM and CDR2 ANQGSEA. After removal of 4 bases from V and 4 bases from J, the junction contained 11 bases not matched to a gene. Written as DNA, the CDR3 is TGCAGCGTTGGAGACGACAGGGGGACGATGTACGAGCAGTACTTC. Residues: CSVGDDRGTMYEQYF.

This clone was detected a few times. Other DNA sequences from this sample encode an identical CDR3 as well. V is TRBV6-1 and J is TRBJ1-5; no clear D. CDR3 length: 16 residues. The ends were cut back, 2 bases at V and 0 bases at J, with 11 bases in the middle. The germline V gene has CDR1 MNHNS and CDR2 SASEGT. CDR3 loop: CASSELAGYSNQPQHF. Written as DNA, the CDR3 is TGTGCCAGCAGTGAACTAGCAGGATATAGCAATCAGCCCCAGCATTTT.

The V and J genes are TRBV27 and TRBJ2-1, with D possibly matching TRBD1 (5 bases). The CDR3 sequence is 14 residues long. Trimming removed 4 bases at V and 4 bases at J, with 11 bases between. Germline CDR1 MNHEY, CDR2 SMNVEV (reference sequence). The CDR3: CASSSGRAYNEQFF. CDR3 DNA: TGTGCCAGCAGTTCGGGCAGGGCTTACAATGAGCAGTTCTTC.

The V call is TRBV4-1, the J call TRBJ1-1; D uncertain. Germline V gene lookup returns CDR1 MGHRA and CDR2 YSYEKL. The CDR3 spans 19 residues. The V and J ends lost 1 base and 5 bases respectively, with 26 bases between them. CDR3 residues: CASSQGLYLSFRSGTEAFF. The CDR3 DNA reads as TGCGCCAGCAGCCAAGGACTTTATCTTTCGTTTCGTTCTGGGACTGAAGCTTTCTTT.

The CDR3 is CASSQEVGGGETQYF. CDR3 DNA: TGTGCCAGCAGCCAAGAAGTCGGCGGGGGAGAGACCCAGTACTTC. The V gene is TRBV4-2, the J gene TRBJ2-5, with 7 positions matching TRBD2. This CDR3 is built from 15 residues. The V gene's germline CDR1 is LGHNA and CDR2 YNFKEQ. The trim removed 0 bases at V and 4 bases at J, leaving 5 bases unmatched.

This clone was seen a handful of times. This chain connects TRBV7-9 to TRBJ2-4, with TRBD2 matching over 7 bases. Germline assignment: CDR1 SEHNR and CDR2 FQNEAQ (reference sequence). The trim removed 8 bases at V and 0 bases at J, leaving 7 bases unmatched. This CDR3 is 15 amino acids long. The CDR3 here is CASGERGGAKNIQYF. CDR3 nucleotides: TGTGCCAGCGGTGAGCGCGGGGGAGCCAAAAACATTCAGTACTTC.

A single count supports this clone. This chain links TRBV12-3 or TRBV12-4 with TRBJ1-2, with D possibly TRBD1 on 6 matching bases. V shed 5 bases and J shed 7 bases, with 14 bases lying between them. This CDR3 comprises 13 residues. This CDR3 is CASSAQQGFGYTF. The CDR3 DNA follows: TGTGCCAGCAGTGCCCAACAGGGATTTGGCTACACCTTC.

The CDR3 coding sequence is TGTGCCAGCAGCCGGAGCCAGAGCTCCTACGAGCAGTACTTC. Protein product: CASSRSQSSYEQYF. This chain links TRBV11-3 with TRBJ2-7; no firm D call. Trimming stripped 5 bases from V and 0 bases from J, with 11 bases between. The germline gives CDR1 SGHNT, CDR2 YENEEA. The CDR3 is 14 amino acids.

This clone was counted once. Other DNA sequences of this sample code for an identical CDR3. J is TRBJ1-4 and V is TRBV7-9; 9 nucleotides align to TRBD1. The V segment lost 5 bases and the J segment 4 bases; nucleotides outside the gene matches: 11. The CDR3 loop spans 17 amino acids. The germline CDR1 and CDR2 sequences are SEHNR and FQNEAQ (reference sequence). The CDR3: CASSTPVDRGINEKLFF. The CDR3 DNA sequence: TGTGCCAGCAGCACACCAGTGGACAGGGGAATTAATGAAAAACTGTTTTTT.

The CDR3 sequence: CASSLVGQGDTEAFF. As DNA, the CDR3 is TGTGCCAGCAGCTTAGTCGGACAGGGAGACACTGAAGCTTTCTTT. V gene TRBV13 combines with J gene TRBJ1-1; 8 nucleotides agree with TRBD1. The CDR3 is 15 amino acids. The V and J ends lost 1 base and 3 bases, in that order; junction bases with no gene match: 4. Germline V gene lookup returns CDR1 PRHDT and CDR2 FYEKMQ (reference sequence). Using reference TRBV13 and TRBJ1-1 for the parts outside the CDR3, the full variable domain is AAGVIQSPRHLIKEKRETATLKCYPIPRHDTVYWYQQGPGQDPQFLISFYEKMQSDKGSIPDRFSAQQFSDYHSELNMSSLELGDSALYFCASSLVGQGDTEAFFGQGTRLTVV.

The rearrangement uses TRBV4-2 and TRBJ1-3; a weak D match, TRBD1 (5 bases). Germline CDR1 LGHNA, CDR2 YNFKEQ. The CDR3 is 16 residues long. V was shortened by 4 bases and J by 8 bases, with 21 bases between the two germline ends. CDR3 bases: TGTGCCAGCAGCCGGTCCCGCCCCGGGGGTGGGGACACCATATATTTT. It is translated as CASSRSRPGGGDTIYF.

The chain combines TRBV7-3 with TRBJ2-7, with TRBD2 identical over 14 bases. CDR1 is SGHTA and CDR2 is FQGTGA in the germline V gene. V trimming: 5 bases; J trimming: 3 bases; junction bases outside the gene matches: 6. This CDR3 is built from 16 residues. The CDR3 nucleotides read TGTGCCAGCAGCAATGGGACTAGCGGGGGCCTCTACGAGCAGTACTTC. Its protein product is CASSNGTSGGLYEQYF. Combining the CDR3 with reference TRBV7-3 and TRBJ2-7 gives the whole variable domain GAGVSQTPSNKVTEKGKYVELRCDPISGHTALYWYRQSLGQGPEFLIYFQGTGAADDSGLPNDRFFAVRPEGSVSTLKIQRTERGDSAVYLCASSNGTSGGLYEQYFGPGTRLTVT.

DNA of the CDR3: TGCGCCAGCCAGTCGGGCTCTGGGGCCAACGTCCTGACTTTC. This sequence encodes CASQSGSGANVLTF. The V call is TRBV5-1, the J call TRBJ2-6; no reliable D call. Per germline, CDR1 SGHRS and CDR2 YFSETQ. The CDR3 length is 14 residues. Trimming removed 7 bases from V and 0 bases from J, with 8 bases in between.

The rearrangement joins TRBV21-1 to TRBJ1-1. TRBV21-1 corresponds to a pseudogene. The CDR3 runs 18 residues. The CDR3 spells CASSKAQCRRSMNTEAFF. As DNA, the CDR3 is TGTGCCAGCAGCAAAGCGCAGTGTAGACGGAGCATGAACACTGAAGCTTTCTTT.

The chain links TRBV27 to TRBJ1-1, with 9 bases that match TRBD1. In germline, CDR1 is MNHEY, CDR2 SMNVEV (reference sequence). The CDR3 runs to 15 residues. Germline trimming cut 5 bases from V and 1 base from J; bases unmatched to any gene: 5. The chain's CDR3 is CASSKRTGANTEAFF. CDR3 bases: TGTGCCAGCAGTAAAAGGACAGGGGCGAACACTGAAGCTTTCTTT.

This clone was seen a handful of times. The J gene is TRBJ1-5, the V gene TRBV27; D perhaps matches TRBD1 (5 bases). The germline CDR1 and CDR2 sequences are MNHEY and SMNVEV (reference sequence). The ends were cut back, 5 bases at V and 3 bases at J, with 11 bases in the middle. The CDR3 length is 14 residues. DNA for the CDR3: TGTGCCAGCAGTACAGACAGTTCCAATCAGCCCCAGCATTTT. This codes for CASSTDSSNQPQHF.